This entry lists 22 T cell receptor beta chains sequenced from one sample in a study of OX40 agonist ivuxolimab in advanced cancers. The repertoire was sequenced with immunoSEQ multiplex PCR; TCRdb's copy has only in-frame clones and lacks some. The table records around 67,000 clones, around 84% of them present only once. The material sequenced was CD4+ or CD8+ T cells sorted from blood, taken in a trial of the OX40 agonist ivuxolimab. Receptor source: an adult with an advanced solid tumor such as melanoma, head and neck, liver or kidney cancer.

The chain is built from TRBV28 and TRBJ2-2; D is perhaps TRBD2 (6 bases). The CDR3 contains 14 residues. Trimming left V 3 bases short and J 1 base short, with 6 bases between. CDR1 is MDHEN and CDR2 is SYDVKM in the germline V gene. The CDR3 coding sequence is TGTGCCAGCAGTTTCGGGAGGAACACCGGGGAGCTGTTTTTT. Amino acids: CASSFGRNTGELFF.

The CDR3 bases are TGCGCCAGCAGCTACGGTAGGGGACAGTTAGTGAACACTGAAGCTTTCTTT. It yields the protein CASSYGRGQLVNTEAFF. The gene calls are TRBV4-3 and TRBJ1-1; 7 bases agree with TRBD1. Germline trimming cut 5 bases from V and 0 bases from J; bases unmatched to any gene: 12. From germline, CDR1 is LGHNA and CDR2 YSLEER. The CDR3 consists of 17 residues.

The genes are TRBV4-2 and TRBJ1-2; tentative D call: TRBD1 (5 bases). Deletions cut 7 bases from V and 6 bases from J, with 15 bases between. In germline, CDR1 is LGHNA, CDR2 YNFKEQ. The CDR3 consists of 13 residues. This CDR3 reads CASTSRQGDGYTF. In DNA form, the CDR3 reads TGTGCCAGCACCTCCCGACAAGGGGATGGCTACACCTTC.

The V and J genes are TRBV29-1 and TRBJ2-7; D not certain. Trimming took 7 bases from V and 7 from J, leaving 14 bases between them. Germline CDR1 is SQVTM and CDR2 is ANQGSEA. CDR3 length: 11 amino acids. CDR3 in DNA: TGCAGCGCCGGACGAGGAACGGAGCAGTACTTC. Protein product: CSAGRGTEQYF.

This sequence joins TRBV5-5 and TRBJ2-7; perhaps TRBD1 as D (6 bases). There are 15 residues in the CDR3. Germline V gene lookup returns CDR1 SGHKS and CDR2 YYEKEE (reference sequence). V gave up 0 bases and J gave up 2 bases, with 12 bases separating them. The CDR3 sequence: CASSLVGTRTYEQYV. CDR3 nucleotide sequence: TGTGCCAGCAGCTTGGTAGGGACAAGAACCTACGAGCAGTACGTC.

The V call is TRBV6-6, the J call TRBJ1-1, with TRBD1 identical over 9 bases. The CDR3 is made up of 15 amino acids. Trimming at V came to 4 bases and at J to 4 bases, leaving 7 bases not matched to a gene. Germline CDR1 reads MNHNY; CDR2 reads SVGAGI (reference sequence). CDR3 nucleotides: TGTGCCAGCAGTTTCACAGGGGGCGGGAGCACTGAAGCTTTCTTT. Protein product: CASSFTGGGSTEAFF.

The chain is built from TRBV6-1 and TRBJ2-7, with D maybe TRBD2 (6 bases). Trimming left V 3 bases short and J 10 bases short, with 10 bases between. Germline-derived CDR1 and CDR2 are MNHNS and SASEGT. This CDR3 has 11 amino acids. The CDR3 DNA follows: TGTGCCAGCAGTGAGGGCGGGATTCAGTACGTC. It encodes CASSEGGIQYV.

V gene TRBV29-1 combines with J gene TRBJ1-1; 9 bases fit TRBD1. Germline assignment: CDR1 SQVTM and CDR2 ANQGSEA. Trimming at V came to 7 bases and at J to 5 bases, leaving 8 bases not matched to a gene. The CDR3 is 13 residues long. In DNA form, the CDR3 reads TGCAGCGGCTGGGGACAGGGTGAGACTGAAGCTTTCTTT. It specifies CSGWGQGETEAFF.

V is TRBV15 and J is TRBJ2-1; TRBD2 aligns across 11 bases. Germline assignment: CDR1 LNHNV and CDR2 YYDKDF (reference sequence). The CDR3 length is 16 residues. J lost 7 bases, V lost 3 bases, and 8 bases had no gene match. CDR3 sequence reads: CATSRDTSGSRNEQFF. In nucleotides, the CDR3 is TGTGCCACCAGCAGGGATACTAGCGGGAGTAGGAATGAGCAGTTCTTC.

The V gene is TRBV19, the J gene TRBJ2-1, with 15 bases matching TRBD2. This CDR3 region has 16 residues. The germline V gene encodes CDR1 LNHDA and CDR2 SQIVND (reference sequence). Trimming took 9 bases from V and 9 from J; bases not matched to a gene: 12. Here the CDR3 reads CASRTGTSGRSSEQFF. The CDR3 DNA sequence: TGTGCCAGCCGGACCGGGACTAGCGGGAGGAGTAGTGAGCAGTTCTTC. The full variable domain, completed using reference TRBV19 and TRBJ2-1, is DGGITQSPKYLFRKEGQNVTLSCEQNLNHDAMYWYRQDPGQGLRLIYYSQIVNDFQKGDIAEGYSVSREKKESFPLTVTSAQKNPTAFYLCASRTGTSGRSSEQFFGPGTRLTVL.

The rearrangement uses TRBV7-9 and TRBJ2-3; TRBD1 aligns across 8 bases. The ends lost 3 bases at V and 1 base at J; junction bases unmatched: 6. There are 16 residues in the CDR3. CDR1 and CDR2 (germline): SEHNR, FQNEAQ (reference sequence). The CDR3 loop is CASSFQGARGTDTQYF. The CDR3 nucleotides are TGTGCCAGCAGCTTTCAGGGGGCGCGGGGCACAGATACGCAGTATTTT.

The chain couples TRBV7-9 to TRBJ2-7, with D possibly being TRBD1 or TRBD2 (6 bases each). The CDR3 length is 13 residues. Trimming took off 5 bases at V and 5 bases at J, with 13 bases between the two ends. Germline lookup yields CDR1 SEHNR and CDR2 FQNEAQ (reference sequence). The CDR3 is CASSASGANEQYF. The CDR3 DNA sequence: TGTGCCAGCAGCGCGTCGGGGGCCAACGAGCAGTACTTC.

The chain links TRBV7-2 to TRBJ1-1; a weak D match, TRBD1 (5 bases). This CDR3 region has 15 residues. In germline, CDR1 is SGHTA, CDR2 FQGNSA. The ends were cut back, 1 base at V and 4 bases at J, with 13 bases in the middle. CDR3 nucleotides: TGTGCCAGCAGCTTAGGTCGGGGCTCGGGCACTGAAGCTTTCTTT. Protein sequence: CASSLGRGSGTEAFF. Drawing the rest from reference TRBV7-2 and TRBJ1-1, the complete variable domain is GAGVSQSPSNKVTEKGKDVELRCDPISGHTALYWYRQSLGQGLEFLIYFQGNSAPDKSGLPSDRFSAERTGGSVSTLTIQRTQQEDSAVYLCASSLGRGSGTEAFFGQGTRLTVV.

CDR3 in amino acids: CASSERAGSYNEQFF. The CDR3 region has the DNA TGTGCCAGCAGTGAAAGGGCAGGATCCTACAATGAGCAGTTCTTC. The J gene is TRBJ2-1, the V gene TRBV6-1, with D unclear. The CDR3 has 15 amino acids. V was shortened by 2 bases and J by 1 base, with 9 bases between the two germline ends. The germline CDR1 and CDR2 sequences are MNHNS and SASEGT.

This clone was counted once. The chain recombines TRBV7-9 with TRBJ1-2; 11 bases match TRBD1. Germline loops: CDR1 SEHNR, CDR2 FQNEAQ (reference sequence). CDR3 length equals 17 residues. The trim removed 5 bases at V and 4 bases at J, leaving 12 bases unmatched. The CDR3 DNA sequence: TGTGCCAGCAGCCCGAACATAGCCGGACAGGGGGCCTATGGCTACACCTTC. This sequence encodes CASSPNIAGQGAYGYTF.

This clone has only one observation. The V gene is TRBV23-1, the J gene TRBJ2-3; 7 positions agree with TRBD1. TRBV23-1 is given ORF status, its function remaining uncertain. The trim removed 6 bases at V and 3 bases at J, leaving 9 bases unmatched. This CDR3 is 15 amino acids long. The chain's CDR3 is CASRPTGVGTDTQYF. CDR3 nucleotide sequence: TGCGCCAGCAGGCCTACAGGGGTAGGGACAGATACGCAGTATTTT.

CDR3 in amino acids: CASSLGDRGSSPLHF. The CDR3 region has the DNA TGTGCCAGCAGCTTGGGGGACAGGGGTAGTTCACCCCTCCACTTT. The gene calls are TRBV5-5 and TRBJ1-6; the match to TRBD1 covers 10 bases. The germline V gene has CDR1 SGHKS and CDR2 YYEKEE (reference sequence). CDR3 length: 15 amino acids. V was pared by 0 bases and J by 9 bases, with 3 bases of the junction left unmatched.

This clone was detected only once. The rearrangement joins TRBV11-2 to TRBJ1-1; no definite D call. The CDR3 has 13 residues. V was trimmed by 5 bases and J by 6 bases, leaving 13 bases between them. CDR1 is SGHAT and CDR2 is FQNNGV in the germline V gene. CDR3 sequence reads: CASSLRQSAEAFF. Written as DNA, the CDR3 is TGTGCCAGCAGCCTACGACAATCCGCTGAAGCTTTCTTT.

The chain uses TRBV10-3 and TRBJ2-2; 10 bases are shared with TRBD1. This CDR3 comprises 16 residues. Germline CDR1 reads ENHRY; CDR2 reads SYGVKD. With V trimmed by 6 bases and J by 4 bases, 8 bases remained unmatched. CDR3 in DNA: TGTGCCATCAGGGGACGGGACAGGGGTCCCACCGGGGAGCTGTTTTTT. This codes for CAIRGRDRGPTGELFF.

This chain's CDR3 is CASSLRTGSYEQYF. CDR3 nucleotide sequence: TGTGCCAGCAGCCTCAGGACAGGGTCCTACGAGCAGTACTTC. The chain has TRBV7-2 and TRBJ2-7, with TRBD1 matching over 8 bases. V lost 5 bases to trimming and J lost 1 base; unmatched junction nucleotides: 4. Germline V CDR1 and CDR2: SGHTA, FQGNSA. This CDR3 is built from 14 residues.

This chain connects TRBV11-2 to TRBJ2-5; the D is unclear. In germline, CDR1 is SGHAT, CDR2 FQNNGV. The V end lost 1 base, the J end lost 2 bases, and 8 bases lay between the germline ends. The CDR3 spans 14 residues. The CDR3 DNA reads as TGTGCCAGCAGCTTAGGCAGAGCACAAGAGACCCAGTACTTC. Translated, it gives CASSLGRAQETQYF.

The rearrangement links TRBV4-1 to TRBJ2-2; D is ambiguous. The CDR3 extends over 12 amino acids. In germline, CDR1 is MGHRA, CDR2 YSYEKL. The V end was cut by 4 bases, the J end by 2 bases, with 2 bases between. The CDR3 here is CASSLNTGELFF. The DNA of the CDR3 is TGCGCCAGCAGCCTTAACACCGGGGAGCTGTTTTTT.